These T cell receptor beta chains were read from a single sample in a study of shared clonotypes between healthy human individuals. Assay used: immunoSEQ multiplex PCR; TCRdb lists only in-frame clones, some missing. Of roughly 490,000 clones listed, 76% are singletons. Sequences were obtained from PBMCs. The source is a woman aged 40-49 years in good health. Some clones in this sample may be carry-over from other donors' samples. Each CDR3 is given with its conserved first and last residue. Fields, in order: CDR3 length, clone size, V gene, J gene, D gene, CDR3 DNA, CDR3 protein. A D gene is named only where the DNA matches it firmly. Where a row states a size, it is once, few, many or the class of an expanded clone; other rows omit it.

>16|.|TRBV28|TRBJ2-5|TRBD1
TGTGCCAGCAGTATCTCCGTGGGGACAGGGCAAGAGACCCAGTACTTC
CASSISVGTGQETQYF
>14|.|TRBV4-1|TRBJ2-5|.
TGCGCCGGCAGCCAAGCGGGACAGCAAGAGACCCAGTACTTC
CAGSQAGQQETQYF
>13|.|TRBV5-5|TRBJ1-5|.
TGTGCCAGCAGCTTGGGGATGGATCAGCCCCAGCATTTT
CASSLGMDQPQHF
>13|.|TRBV4-2|TRBJ1-2|.
TGTGCCAGCAGCGCCAGGGGAGGCTATGGCTACACCTTC
CASSARGGYGYTF
>14|.|TRBV10-1|TRBJ2-1|.
TGCGCCAGCAGCCGGGACATTGGGGTCAATGAGCAGTTCTTC
CASSRDIGVNEQFF
>16|.|TRBV5-1|TRBJ2-2|TRBD1
TGCGCCAGCAGCCTAAGACAGGGCCGGAACACCGGGGAGCTGTTTTTT
CASSLRQGRNTGELFF
>12|.|TRBV21-1|TRBJ2-7|.
TGTGCCAGCGAGGTGGGTAGCGGTGAGCAGTACTTC
CASEVGSGEQYF
>14|few|TRBV30|TRBJ2-5|TRBD2
TGTGCCTGGAAGACTAGCGGCGTCCAAGAGACCCAGTACTTC
CAWKTSGVQETQYF
>14|once|TRBV19|TRBJ1-1|TRBD1
TGTGCCAGTAGCCTGGACAGGGGGAACACTGAAGCTTTCTTT
CASSLDRGNTEAFF
>12|many|TRBV29-1|TRBJ1-2|.
TGCAGCGTTGGCGTACAACGGGAAGGCTACACCTTC
CSVGVQREGYTF
>13|.|TRBV14|TRBJ1-3|.
TGTGCCAGCAGCCAAGCAAGCGGAAACACCATATATTTT
CASSQASGNTIYF
>13|.|TRBV6-5|TRBJ2-7|.
TGTGCCAGCAGTTACTCGGGGGGAAGGGAGCAGTACTTC
CASSYSGGREQYF
>15|.|TRBV4-2|TRBJ1-2|.
TGTGCCAGCAGCCAAGATCCGGGCAGGCTCTATGGCTACACCTTC
CASSQDPGRLYGYTF
>17|.|TRBV5-1|TRBJ2-6|.
TGCGCCAGCAGCTTGCAGGGGTCCAGCTCTGGGGCCAACGTCCTGACTTTC
CASSLQGSSSGANVLTF
>15|.|TRBV7-9|TRBJ1-2|.
TGTGCCAGCAGCTCGCCCGGGAGGGTAGGCTCTGGCTACACCTTC
CASSSPGRVGSGYTF
>16|.|TRBV9|TRBJ2-1|TRBD2
TGTGCCAGCAGCGTAGAGGGACTAGCGGGAGCTAATGAGCAGTTCTTC
CASSVEGLAGANEQFF
>12|.|TRBV28|TRBJ1-1|.
TGTGCCAGCAGTCAGGGATACACTGAAGCTTTCTTT
CASSQGYTEAFF
>13|.|TRBV10-1|TRBJ2-1|.
TGCGCCAGCAGTGAAGCTAGGAGCAATGAGCAGTTCTTC
CASSEARSNEQFF
>15|once|TRBV25-1|TRBJ2-5|TRBD1
TGTGCCAGCAGTCTCGAGGGACAGGGGTCAGAGACCCAGTACTTC
CASSLEGQGSETQYF
>16|.|TRBV13|TRBJ2-1|.
TGTGCCAGCAGCCTAGCGGCAGGGGGATTTTACAATGAGCAGTTCTTC
CASSLAAGGFYNEQFF
>14|.|TRBV28|TRBJ2-5|.
TGTGCCAGCAGTTTCTGGGAGTCGGGGGAGACCCAGTACTTC
CASSFWESGETQYF
>18|.|TRBV27|TRBJ2-1|TRBD2
TGTGCCAGCAGTTTATCTGCGTTTCTAGCGGGAGGGATCAATGAGCAGTTCTTC
CASSLSAFLAGGINEQFF
>15|.|TRBV6-6|TRBJ1-4|.
TGTGCCAGCAGTTACTCCACAACAACTAATGAAAAACTGTTTTTT
CASSYSTTTNEKLFF
>14|.|TRBV19|TRBJ1-2|TRBD1
TGTGCCAGTAGTAGCAGGGGGCACTACTATGGCTACACCTTC
CASSSRGHYYGYTF
>14|.|TRBV7-2|TRBJ1-2|.
TGTGCCAGCAGCGTATCGACGGGCCAACATGGCTACACCTTC
CASSVSTGQHGYTF
>15|.|TRBV7-9|TRBJ1-1|TRBD1
TGTGCCAGCAGCCCCCGGACAGGAATGAACACTGAAGCTTTCTTT
CASSPRTGMNTEAFF
>16|.|TRBV30|TRBJ2-7|TRBD2
TGTGCCTGGAGTCGACTAGCGGGAGGGAGCTCCTACGAGCAGTACTTC
CAWSRLAGGSSYEQYF
>15|.|TRBV4-2|TRBJ2-3|.
TGTGCCAGCAGCCAAGACGTAGTTTTCATGGATACGCAGTATTTT
CASSQDVVFMDTQYF
>14|.|TRBV5-1|TRBJ2-1|.
TGCGCCAGCAGCTTGAGGGGCGGGAACAATGAGCAGTTCTTC
CASSLRGGNNEQFF
>14|once|TRBV10-3|TRBJ2-1|.
TGTGCCATCACCCCCCGAGGTAACCCTCAGGGTGCGTTCTTC
CAITPRGNPQGAFF
>15|.|TRBV28|TRBJ2-7|TRBD2
TGTGCCAGCAGGTTGAGCGGGACTAGCGGGAGAGGGCAGTACTTC
CASRLSGTSGRGQYF
>14|.|TRBV18|TRBJ2-7|TRBD2
TGTGCCAGCTCACCGGGACTAGCGGATTACGAGCAGTACTTC
CASSPGLADYEQYF